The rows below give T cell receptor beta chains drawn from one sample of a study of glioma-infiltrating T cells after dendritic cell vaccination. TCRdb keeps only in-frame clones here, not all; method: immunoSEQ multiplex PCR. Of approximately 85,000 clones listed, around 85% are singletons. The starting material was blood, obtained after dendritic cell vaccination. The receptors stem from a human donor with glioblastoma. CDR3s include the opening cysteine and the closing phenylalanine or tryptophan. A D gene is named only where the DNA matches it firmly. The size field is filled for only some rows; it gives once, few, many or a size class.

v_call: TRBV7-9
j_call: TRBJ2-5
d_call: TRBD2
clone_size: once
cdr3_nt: TGTGCCAGCAGCTCAGCGCGGGGGGTGCAAGAGACCCAGTACTTC
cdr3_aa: CASSSARGVQETQYF

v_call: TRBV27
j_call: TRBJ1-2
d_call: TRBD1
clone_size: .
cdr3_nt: TGTGCCAGCAGTCCAGGGGGCCATGGCTACACCTTC
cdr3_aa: CASSPGGHGYTF

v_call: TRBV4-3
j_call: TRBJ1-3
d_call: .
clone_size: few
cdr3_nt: TGCGCCAGCAGCCCCAGCTTACAGGGAAACACCATATATTTT
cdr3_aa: CASSPSLQGNTIYF

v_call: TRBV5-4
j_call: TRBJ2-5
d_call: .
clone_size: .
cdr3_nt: TGTGCCAGCAGCTTGGGATCCGAGGCGGGACAAGAGACCCAGTACTTC
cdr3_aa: CASSLGSEAGQETQYF

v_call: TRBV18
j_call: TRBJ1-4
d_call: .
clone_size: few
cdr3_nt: TGTGCCAGCTCCCGAGGTAATGAAAAACTGTTTTTT
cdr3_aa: CASSRGNEKLFF

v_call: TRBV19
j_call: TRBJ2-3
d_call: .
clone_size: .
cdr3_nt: TGTGCCAGTAGTATGACGACAAACACAGATACGCAGTATTTT
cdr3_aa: CASSMTTNTDTQYF

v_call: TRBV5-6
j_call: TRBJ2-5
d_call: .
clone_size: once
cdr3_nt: TGTGCCAGCAGCTTGGCCGCGGGGGCTCGGACCCAGTACTTC
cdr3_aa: CASSLAAGARTQYF

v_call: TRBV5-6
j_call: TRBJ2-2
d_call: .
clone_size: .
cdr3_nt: TGTGCCAGCAGCTTGGAGGTAGCGGTTAGCACCGGGGAGCTGTTTTTT
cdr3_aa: CASSLEVAVSTGELFF

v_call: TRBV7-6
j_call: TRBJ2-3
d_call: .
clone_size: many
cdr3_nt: TGTGCCAGCAGCCGCAACCCCAGGGTCCCTAGCACAGATACGCAGTATTTT
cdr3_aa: CASSRNPRVPSTDTQYF

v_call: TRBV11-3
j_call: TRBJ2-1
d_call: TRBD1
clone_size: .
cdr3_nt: TGTGCCAGCAGCTTACGGGACAGGGTCAATGAGCAGTTCTTC
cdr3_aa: CASSLRDRVNEQFF

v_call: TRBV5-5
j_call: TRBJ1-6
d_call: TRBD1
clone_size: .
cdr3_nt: TGTGCCAGCAGAACTGGACAGGGGACGAATTCACCCCTCCACTTT
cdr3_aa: CASRTGQGTNSPLHF

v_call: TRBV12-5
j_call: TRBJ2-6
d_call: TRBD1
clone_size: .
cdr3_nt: TGTGCTAGTGGTTTGGTACCACGGACAGGGTCTGGGGCCAACGTCCTGACTTTC
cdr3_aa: CASGLVPRTGSGANVLTF

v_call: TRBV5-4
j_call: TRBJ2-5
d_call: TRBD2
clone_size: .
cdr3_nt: TGTGCCAGCAGCTCGGGACTAGCGGGAGAGGTAGAGACCCAGTACTTC
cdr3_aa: CASSSGLAGEVETQYF

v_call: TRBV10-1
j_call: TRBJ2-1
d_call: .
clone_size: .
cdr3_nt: TGCGCCAGCAGTGAGTCGTCACCCGGGAGCTTCTTGTATGAGCAGTTCTTC
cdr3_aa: CASSESSPGSFLYEQFF

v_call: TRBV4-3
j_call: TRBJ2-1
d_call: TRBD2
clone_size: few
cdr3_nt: TGCGCCAGCAGCCAAGACGGCGGGGGGAACTACAATGAGCAGTTCTTC
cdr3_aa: CASSQDGGGNYNEQFF